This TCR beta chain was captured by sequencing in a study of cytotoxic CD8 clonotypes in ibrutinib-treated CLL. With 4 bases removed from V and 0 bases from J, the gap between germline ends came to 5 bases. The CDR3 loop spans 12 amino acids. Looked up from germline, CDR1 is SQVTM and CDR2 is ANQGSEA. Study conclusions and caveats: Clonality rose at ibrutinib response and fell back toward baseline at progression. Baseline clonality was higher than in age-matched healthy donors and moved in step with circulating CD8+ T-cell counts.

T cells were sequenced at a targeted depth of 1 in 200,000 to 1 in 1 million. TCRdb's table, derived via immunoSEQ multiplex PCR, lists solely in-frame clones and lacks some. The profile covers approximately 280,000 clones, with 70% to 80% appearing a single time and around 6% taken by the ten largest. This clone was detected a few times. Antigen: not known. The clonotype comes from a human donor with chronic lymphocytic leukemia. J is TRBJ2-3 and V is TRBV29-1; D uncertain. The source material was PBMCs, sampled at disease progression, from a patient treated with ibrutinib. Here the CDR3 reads CSVVLSTDTQYF. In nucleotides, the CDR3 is TGCAGCGTTGTGCTCAGCACAGATACGCAGTATTTT.